One sample yielded the 18 T cell receptor beta chains listed below, sequenced in a study of cytomegalovirus exposure and HLA in healthy donors. TCRdb keeps only in-frame clones here, not all; method: immunoSEQ multiplex PCR. The sample includes approximately 120,000 clones, around nine tenths of them seen just once. Sequenced input: PBMCs. The receptors were sampled from a woman between 18 and 30 years old in good health and CMV-seronegative.

The chain joins TRBV6-5 to TRBJ1-1; D unresolved. CDR1 and CDR2 from the germline V gene are MNHEY and SVGAGI. V shed 5 bases and J shed 3 bases, with 7 bases lying between them. The CDR3 is 12 residues long. CDR3 nucleotides: TGTGCCAGCAGTGGTGCGTACACTGAAGCTTTCTTT. Its translation: CASSGAYTEAFF.

V usage is TRBV16 and J usage is TRBJ2-7, with D unresolved. The CDR3 covers 12 residues. CDR1 and CDR2 from the germline V gene are KGHSY and FQNENV. V was shortened by 8 bases and J by 3 bases, with 11 bases between the two germline ends. The CDR3 reads CASGPTNYEQYF. In DNA form, the CDR3 reads TGTGCCAGCGGGCCTACCAACTACGAGCAGTACTTC.

The chain has TRBV6-1 and TRBJ2-7; 8 bases fit TRBD2. Germline V gene sequence: CDR1 MNHNS, CDR2 SASEGT. There are 14 residues in the CDR3. The junction had 6 bases not matched to a gene; V was cut back by 4 bases and J by 4 bases. The DNA for the CDR3 is TGTGCCAGCAGTGCCGGGGGGGGCAATTACGAGCAGTACTTC. It yields the protein CASSAGGGNYEQYF.

This rearrangement joins TRBV4-1 to TRBJ1-5, with D possibly being TRBD1 (6 bases). The germline gives CDR1 MGHRA, CDR2 YSYEKL. Trimming removed 0 bases from V and 4 bases from J, with 13 bases in between. This CDR3 spans 16 amino acids. For the CDR3, the DNA is TGCGCCAGCAGCCAAGAAGCTACAGGGCGAAATCAGCCCCAGCATTTT. It yields the protein CASSQEATGRNQPQHF.

V usage is TRBV30 and J usage is TRBJ2-7; TRBD1 agrees at 7 bases. The ends lost 5 bases at V and 2 bases at J; junction bases unmatched: 0. The CDR3 has 11 amino acids. Germline lookup yields CDR1 GTSNPN and CDR2 SVGIG (reference sequence). The CDR3 coding sequence is TGTGCCTGGGGGACAGCCTACGAGCAGTACTTC. This translates into CAWGTAYEQYF.

This chain joins TRBV19 and TRBJ1-5; D is undetermined. Germline loops: CDR1 LNHDA, CDR2 SQIVND (reference sequence). The CDR3 totals 16 residues. Trimming took off 3 bases at V and 0 bases at J, with 12 bases between the two ends. Here the CDR3 reads CASSILTIPSNQPQHF. The CDR3 DNA is TGTGCCAGTAGTATCTTAACAATCCCTAGCAATCAGCCCCAGCATTTT.

This clone has just one count. The sample has other DNA sequences that encode this CDR3 too. V gene TRBV4-1 combines with J gene TRBJ2-7; perhaps TRBD1 as D (5 bases). In germline, CDR1 is MGHRA, CDR2 YSYEKL. With 1 base removed from V and 3 bases from J, the gap between germline ends came to 10 bases. The CDR3 is 14 residues long. The CDR3 sequence: CASSQGRVGYEQYF. CDR3 nucleotide sequence: TGCGCCAGCAGCCAAGGCAGGGTTGGCTACGAGCAGTACTTC.

The CDR3 loop reads CASSPGTGREKLFF. CDR3 sequence (DNA): TGTGCCAGCAGCCCCGGGACAGGGCGTGAAAAACTGTTTTTT. The chain employs TRBV7-8 and TRBJ1-4, with 9 bases fitting TRBD1. Trimming removed 5 bases from V and 7 bases from J; junction bases left unmatched: 5. Germline V gives CDR1 SGHVS, CDR2 FQNEAQ. This CDR3 is 14 amino acids long. The complete variable domain, with remaining parts taken from reference TRBV7-8 and TRBJ1-4, reads GAGVSQSPRYKVAKRGQDVALRCDPISGHVSLFWYQQALGQGPEFLTYFQNEAQLDKSGLPSDRFFAERPEGSVSTLKIQRTQQEDSAVYLCASSPGTGREKLFFGSGTQLSVL.

V and J are TRBV19 and TRBJ1-2, with 9 bases matching TRBD1. Germline CDR1 reads LNHDA; CDR2 reads SQIVND (reference sequence). This CDR3 has 19 residues. V lost 2 bases, J lost 5 bases, and 18 bases stayed unmatched. The DNA for the CDR3 is TGTGCCAGTAGTATAAAAAGTCCCCGAAGGACAGGGGAGTATTATGGCTACACCTTC. Translated: CASSIKSPRRTGEYYGYTF.

CDR3 residues: CASSPTRTASYEQYF. CDR3 coding DNA: TGTGCCAGCAGCCCGACGCGGACAGCTTCATACGAGCAGTACTTC. This chain links TRBV4-2 with TRBJ2-7; a weak D match, TRBD1 (6 bases). Germline loops: CDR1 LGHNA, CDR2 YNFKEQ. The germline V and J ends were trimmed by 4 bases and 4 bases, with 17 bases remaining between them. The CDR3 consists of 15 residues.

The CDR3 reads CASSLLDTQYF. The DNA of the CDR3 is TGTGCCAGCAGCTTGCTGGATACGCAGTATTTT. The V and J genes are TRBV5-6 and TRBJ2-3; no reliable D call. The CDR3 is 11 amino acids. V was shortened by 1 base and J by 6 bases, with 3 bases between the two germline ends. From germline, CDR1 is SGHDT and CDR2 YYEEEE.

The chain is built from TRBV5-1 and TRBJ2-3; 9 positions match TRBD2. This CDR3 has 14 amino acids. Looked up from germline, CDR1 is SGHRS and CDR2 is YFSETQ. J was trimmed by 2 bases and V by 5 bases; bases with no gene match: 3. The DNA for the CDR3 is TGCGCCAGCAGACTAGCGGGTACCACAGATACGCAGTATTTT. The encoded protein is CASRLAGTTDTQYF. The whole variable domain, remainder taken from reference TRBV5-1 and TRBJ2-3, is KAGVTQTPRYLIKTRGQQVTLSCSPISGHRSVSWYQQTPGQGLQFLFEYFSETQRNKGNFPGRFSGRQFSNSRSEMNVSTLELGDSALYLCASRLAGTTDTQYFGPGTRLTVL.

The chain couples TRBV13 to TRBJ2-7; 10 bases fit TRBD2. Trimming at V came to 4 bases and at J to 4 bases, leaving 10 bases not matched to a gene. CDR3 length: 16 residues. Germline CDR1 PRHDT, CDR2 FYEKMQ (reference sequence). The CDR3 DNA is TGTGCCAGCAGCTCGTCGTCTAGCGGGAGTGCTTACGAGCAGTACTTC. Translated: CASSSSSSGSAYEQYF.

The rearrangement links TRBV9 to TRBJ1-1; 9 bases align to TRBD1. V trimming: 3 bases; J trimming: 5 bases; junction bases outside the gene matches: 8. There are 15 residues in the CDR3. Germline CDR1 is SGDLS and CDR2 is YYNGEE. The CDR3 reads CASSASGTGWTEAFF. The CDR3 DNA is TGTGCCAGCAGCGCCTCCGGGACAGGGTGGACTGAAGCTTTCTTT.

The chain is built from TRBV6-4 and TRBJ2-6; D gene ambiguous. This CDR3 has 15 residues. V was shortened by 6 bases and J by 1 base, with 10 bases between the two germline ends. Germline lookup yields CDR1 MRHNA and CDR2 SNTAGT. CDR3 in DNA: TGTGCCAGCAGCCCAGGTCCTTCTGGGGCCAACGTCCTGACTTTC. Residues: CASSPGPSGANVLTF.

The chain carries TRBV7-9 and TRBJ2-6; TRBD1 matches at 7 bases. CDR3 length: 17 residues. Germline V CDR1 and CDR2: SEHNR, FQNEAQ (reference sequence). The J segment lost 3 bases and the V segment lost 4 bases, leaving 9 bases of the junction unmatched. CDR3 sequence: CASSSTSTGNGANVLTF. CDR3 in DNA: TGTGCCAGCAGCTCGACCTCGACAGGGAATGGGGCCAACGTCCTGACTTTC.

This chain joins TRBV4-2 and TRBJ2-3; 10 bases are shared with TRBD2. J lost 5 bases, V lost 0 bases, and 11 bases had no gene match. The CDR3 loop spans 18 amino acids. Looked up from germline, CDR1 is LGHNA and CDR2 is YNFKEQ. For the CDR3, the DNA is TGTGCCAGCAGCCAAGAAGCGGCTAGCGGGAGTCGTGGAGATACGCAGTATTTT. Its translation: CASSQEAASGSRGDTQYF.

This chain joins TRBV5-5 and TRBJ2-3; 9 bases map to TRBD2. Germline CDR1 SGHKS, CDR2 YYEKEE (reference sequence). CDR3 size: 19 residues. V lost 4 bases and J lost 7; bases outside the gene matches: 22. The CDR3 sequence is CASSPGNYLREGIINTQYF. The DNA for the CDR3 is TGTGCCAGCAGCCCCGGGAACTATCTGCGGGAGGGGATTATAAATACGCAGTATTTT.